Listed below are T cell receptor beta chains from one sample, sequenced in a study of vaccination and CD4 T cells after COVID-19. These receptors' antigens are unknown. TCRdb recomputed calls from the PCR reads with MiXCR, one row per CDR3 protein. Here the sample spans around 4,500 distinct CDR3 sequences, 50% to 80% being singletons. The sequencing sample was made of CD4+ T cells from blood, cultured in vitro. These receptors were taken from a human donor in good health. CDR3s leave out the opening cysteine and the closing phenylalanine or tryptophan.

v_call	j_call	cdr3_aa
TRBV12-3/TRBV12-4	TRBJ1-1	ASTWGGRVTEAF
TRBV27	TRBJ1-2	ASKESGLGSYGYT
TRBV20-1	TRBJ2-5	STALAGQETQY
TRBV15	TRBJ1-5	ATSRDRAGRHQPQH
TRBV20-1	TRBJ2-7	SADSGTSGSSYEQY
TRBV25-1	TRBJ1-6	ASSRTGDSPLH
TRBV18	TRBJ1-6	ASSADSVSSYNSPLH
TRBV6-1	TRBJ2-3	ASRRGQGAWDTQY
TRBV20-1	TRBJ2-2	SATPNTGELF
TRBV28	TRBJ1-1	ASSLKVNTEAF
TRBV5-1	TRBJ2-3	ASSLPGLAGSDTQY
TRBV7-9	TRBJ2-7	ASSQAGLASHEQY
TRBV5-1	TRBJ2-2	ASSLGLYTGELF
TRBV14	TRBJ1-2	ASSQDIWTGYT
TRBV19	TRBJ1-1	ASRALGAKNTEAF
TRBV5-1	TRBJ2-3	ASSTLNTDTQY
TRBV25-1	TRBJ1-1	ASRPNHNTEAF
TRBV14	TRBJ1-1	ASSRSPVNTEAF
TRBV11-2	TRBJ1-1	ASSLGGLATEAF
TRBV12-3/TRBV12-4	TRBJ2-7	ASSLTIQTSGRAISYEQY
TRBV2	TRBJ1-6	ASSGGSSPLH
TRBV15	TRBJ2-5	ATSRDPALAGETQY
TRBV7-2	TRBJ1-1	ASSLDKGRFGAF
TRBV7-9	TRBJ1-6	ASSFGSGVGSPLH
TRBV19	TRBJ1-2	ASSLPGQANYGYT
TRBV6-4	TRBJ2-3	ASSALAGVGTDTQY
TRBV14	TRBJ2-1	ASSRNSGLAGVRNEQF
TRBV27	TRBJ1-5	ASNLSGQRNQPQH
TRBV7-2	TRBJ2-3	ASSSLSLDTQY
TRBV7-6	TRBJ2-2	ASSPRQGTGELF
TRBV27	TRBJ1-2	ASRNTGGLGYGYT
TRBV19	TRBJ1-2	ASSTQGSTGYT
TRBV19	TRBJ1-3	ASSPGGLGNTIY
TRBV7-8	TRBJ1-3	ASSPSQNSGNTIY
TRBV28	TRBJ2-7	ASGLDVTYEQY
TRBV15	TRBJ1-1	ATSSRRAGTEAF
TRBV6-5	TRBJ2-7	ASSYSRTAQSYEQY
TRBV7-2	TRBJ1-5	ASSLTQLNQPQH
TRBV7-6	TRBJ2-5	ASSLEAQGEETQY
TRBV20-1	TRBJ1-1	SARGGGSLRGTEAF
TRBV4-3	TRBJ2-2	ASSQRSAGGRTGELF
TRBV7-9	TRBJ2-5	ASSQGLQSGAQY
TRBV7-2	TRBJ2-7	ASSSLLGLAGGRGWVYEQY
TRBV6-1	-	ASSEGTAEHEQY
TRBV7-2	TRBJ2-3	ASSRTSLPPTDTQY
TRBV20-1	TRBJ2-4	SASGGVVVAKNIQY